The clone carrying this T cell receptor (beta chain) occurred a few times. Its matching antigen is unknown. This entry is derived from a study of T cells in Graves' hyperthyroidism and ophthalmopathy. The source material, RNA transcripts, was used to amplify TCR beta CDR3 regions. HTBI primers were the set used in a first-round RT-PCR of the TCR CDR3. TCRdb processed the multiplex PCR reads anew with MiXCR; each CDR3 protein has one entry. Of 250,000 to 350,000 distinct CDR3 sequences listed, about 20% are singletons. Study findings and constraints: Most clonotypes that expanded in the thyroid above 0.001 also showed up in blood.

Trimming cost V 5 bases and J 4 bases, with 14 bases left between them. Per germline, CDR1 SQVTM and CDR2 ANQGSEA. The CDR3 runs to 13 residues. A Clinical Activity Score of at least 3, a NOSPECS grade of at least 4 and a duration under 3 months were recorded in the ophthalmopathy patients. This TCR derives from a man aged 30 to 39 with Graves' ophthalmopathy. J is TRBJ1-1 and V is TRBV29-1; D ambiguous. Sequencing was done on a sample of blood. The CDR3 region is CSVKSTLSTEAFF. CDR3 nucleotides: TGCAGCGTTAAGAGTACCCTCAGCACTGAAGCTTTCTTT.